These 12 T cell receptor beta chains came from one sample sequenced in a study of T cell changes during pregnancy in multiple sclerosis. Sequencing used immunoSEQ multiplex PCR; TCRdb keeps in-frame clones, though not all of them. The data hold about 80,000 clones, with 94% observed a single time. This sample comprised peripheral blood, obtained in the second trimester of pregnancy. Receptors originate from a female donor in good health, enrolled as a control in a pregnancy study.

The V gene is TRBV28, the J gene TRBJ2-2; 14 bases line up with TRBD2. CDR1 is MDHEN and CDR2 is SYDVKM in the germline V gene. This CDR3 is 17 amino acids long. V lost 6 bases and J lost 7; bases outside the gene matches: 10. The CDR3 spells CASSNSGTSGSLGELFF. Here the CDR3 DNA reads TGTGCCAGCAGCAACTCCGGGACTAGCGGGAGTCTCGGGGAGCTGTTTTTT.

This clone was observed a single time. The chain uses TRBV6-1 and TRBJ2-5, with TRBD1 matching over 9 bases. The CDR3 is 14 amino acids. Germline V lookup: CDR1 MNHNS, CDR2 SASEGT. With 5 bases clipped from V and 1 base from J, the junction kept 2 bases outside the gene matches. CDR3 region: CASSKDRGQETQYF. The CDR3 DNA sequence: TGTGCCAGCAGTAAGGACAGGGGCCAAGAGACCCAGTACTTC.

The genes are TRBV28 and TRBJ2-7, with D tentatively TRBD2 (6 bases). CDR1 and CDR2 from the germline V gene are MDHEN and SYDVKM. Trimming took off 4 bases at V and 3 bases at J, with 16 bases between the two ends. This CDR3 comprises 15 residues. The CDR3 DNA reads TGTGCCAGCAGTTCACAAATGACTAGTAACTACGAGCAGTACTTC. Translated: CASSSQMTSNYEQYF.

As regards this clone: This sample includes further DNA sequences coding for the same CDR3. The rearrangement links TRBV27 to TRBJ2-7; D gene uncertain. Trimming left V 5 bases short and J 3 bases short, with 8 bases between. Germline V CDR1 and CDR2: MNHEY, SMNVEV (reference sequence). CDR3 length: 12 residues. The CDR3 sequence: CASSPSGYEQYF. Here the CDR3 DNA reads TGTGCCAGCAGTCCCTCCGGCTACGAGCAGTACTTC.

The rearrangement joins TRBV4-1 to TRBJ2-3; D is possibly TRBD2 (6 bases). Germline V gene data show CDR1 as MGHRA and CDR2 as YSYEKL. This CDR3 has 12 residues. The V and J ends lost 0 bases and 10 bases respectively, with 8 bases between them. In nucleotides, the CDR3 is TGCGCCAGCAGCCAAGACGGCGGGGCGCAGTATTTT. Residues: CASSQDGGAQYF.

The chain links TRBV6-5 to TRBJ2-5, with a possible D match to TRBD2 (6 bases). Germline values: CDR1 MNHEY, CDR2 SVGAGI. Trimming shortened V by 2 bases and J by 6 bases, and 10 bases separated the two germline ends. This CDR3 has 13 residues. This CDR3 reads CASSYGTGKTQYF. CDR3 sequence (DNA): TGTGCCAGCAGTTACGGGACTGGGAAGACCCAGTACTTC.

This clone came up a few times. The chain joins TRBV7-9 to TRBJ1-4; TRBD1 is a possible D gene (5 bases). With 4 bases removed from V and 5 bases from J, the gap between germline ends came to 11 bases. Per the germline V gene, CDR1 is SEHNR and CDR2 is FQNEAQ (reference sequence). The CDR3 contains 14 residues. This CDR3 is CASSSTGSNEKLFF. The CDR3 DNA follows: TGTGCCAGCAGCTCAACAGGTTCGAATGAAAAACTGTTTTTT.

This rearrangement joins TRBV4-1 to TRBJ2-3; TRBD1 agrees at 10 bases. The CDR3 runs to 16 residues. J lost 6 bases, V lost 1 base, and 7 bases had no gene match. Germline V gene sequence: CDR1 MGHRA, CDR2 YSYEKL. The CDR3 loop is CASSQAETGGWDTQYF. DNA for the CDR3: TGCGCCAGCAGCCAAGCGGAGACAGGGGGCTGGGATACGCAGTATTTT.

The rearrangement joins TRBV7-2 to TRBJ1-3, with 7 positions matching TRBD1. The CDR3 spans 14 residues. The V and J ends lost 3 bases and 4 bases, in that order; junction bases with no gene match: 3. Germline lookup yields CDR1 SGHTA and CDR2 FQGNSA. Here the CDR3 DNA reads TGTGCCAGCAGCTTGGACAGGAGCGGAAACACCATATATTTT. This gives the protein CASSLDRSGNTIYF.

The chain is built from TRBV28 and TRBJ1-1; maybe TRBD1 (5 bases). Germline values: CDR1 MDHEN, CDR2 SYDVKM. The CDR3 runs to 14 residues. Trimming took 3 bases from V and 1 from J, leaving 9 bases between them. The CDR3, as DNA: TGTGCCAGCAGTTTGGGTGGGGCGAACACTGAAGCTTTCTTT. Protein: CASSLGGANTEAFF.

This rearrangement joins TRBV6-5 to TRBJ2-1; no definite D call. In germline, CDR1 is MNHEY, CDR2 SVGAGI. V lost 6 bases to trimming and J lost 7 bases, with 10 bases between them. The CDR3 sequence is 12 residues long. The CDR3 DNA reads TGTGCCAGCAGCCTCTCTACGAATGAGCAGTTCTTC. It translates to CASSLSTNEQFF.

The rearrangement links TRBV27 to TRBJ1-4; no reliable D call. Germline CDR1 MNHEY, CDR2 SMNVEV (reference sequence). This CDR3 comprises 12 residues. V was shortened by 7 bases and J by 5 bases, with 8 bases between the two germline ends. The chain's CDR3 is CASTTGNEKLFF. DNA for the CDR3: TGTGCCAGCACGACCGGGAATGAAAAACTGTTTTTT.